Each of the 28 T cell receptor beta chains below was sequenced from the same sample in a study of blood T cell repertoires in COVID-19. Sequencing used immunoSEQ multiplex PCR; TCRdb keeps in-frame clones, though not all of them. The sample lists a few hundred thousand clones; approximately 86% were seen once. Sequenced sample: PBMCs or T cells enriched from blood (not recorded which). These receptors were obtained from a middle-aged woman with acute COVID-19.

The chain uses TRBV18 and TRBJ1-4; D possibly corresponds to TRBD1 (5 bases). Germline V gene lookup returns CDR1 KGHSH and CDR2 LQKENI. The V and J ends lost 6 bases and 0 bases respectively, with 20 bases between them. This CDR3 comprises 18 residues. In DNA form, the CDR3 reads TGTGCCAGCTCGCGGGACCCCCTCCAAGGGGCAACTAATGAAAAACTGTTTTTT. Encoded protein: CASSRDPLQGATNEKLFF. Looking up the rest from reference TRBV18 and TRBJ1-4 gives the full variable domain: NAGVMQNPRHLVRRRGQEARLRCSPMKGHSHVYWYRQLPEEGLKFMVYLQKENIIDESGMPKERFSAEFPKEGPSILRIQQVVRGDSAAYFCASSRDPLQGATNEKLFFGSGTQLSVL.

The chain carries TRBV7-9 and TRBJ1-3; the D gene is possibly TRBD1 (5 bases). The ends were cut back, 1 base at V and 1 base at J, with 17 bases in the middle. Germline values: CDR1 SEHNR, CDR2 FQNEAQ (reference sequence). This CDR3 has 18 residues. The DNA of the CDR3 is TGTGCCAGCAGCTTAGGGCGTTGGGGGGATCGTTCTGGAAACACCATATATTTT. It translates to CASSLGRWGDRSGNTIYF.

The chain couples TRBV7-9 to TRBJ2-1; 8 bases align to TRBD1. The CDR3 length is 14 residues. Per the germline V gene, CDR1 is SEHNR and CDR2 is FQNEAQ (reference sequence). Trimming took 1 base from V and 5 from J; bases not matched to a gene: 1. The CDR3 reads CASSLVQGDNEQFF. The CDR3 nucleotides read TGTGCCAGCAGCTTAGTACAGGGGGACAATGAGCAGTTCTTC.

The chain uses TRBV5-8 and TRBJ1-2; TRBD1 aligns across 7 bases. The length of the CDR3 is 15 residues. With 3 bases clipped from V and 0 bases from J, the junction kept 5 bases outside the gene matches. The germline CDR1 and CDR2 sequences are SGHTS and YDEGEE. CDR3 residues: CASSSGQLANYGYTF. The CDR3 DNA sequence: TGTGCCAGCAGCTCGGGACAGCTAGCTAACTATGGCTACACCTTC.

This chain connects TRBV28 to TRBJ1-4, with 10 bases lining up with TRBD1. J was trimmed by 8 bases and V by 6 bases; bases with no gene match: 9. CDR1 is MDHEN and CDR2 is SYDVKM in the germline V gene. The CDR3 has 15 amino acids. The CDR3, as DNA: TGTGCCAGCAGCCCGGCTGGGACAGGGGAGGAAAAACTGTTTTTT. Translation: CASSPAGTGEEKLFF.

The chain carries TRBV3-1 (or the pseudogene TRBV3-2) and TRBJ1-4; 8 bases are shared with TRBD1. The germline V gene encodes CDR1 LGHDT and CDR2 YNNKEL (reference sequence). This CDR3 region has 16 residues. Trimming took 4 bases from V and 0 from J; bases not matched to a gene: 4. The chain's CDR3 is CASSLGQGTTNEKLFF. The CDR3 nucleotides are TGTGCCAGCAGCCTCGGACAGGGAACAACTAATGAAAAACTGTTTTTT.

CDR3 residues: CASSQAANYGYTF. The CDR3 nucleotides read TGCGCCAGCAGCCAGGCAGCTAACTATGGCTACACCTTC. The chain joins TRBV4-1 to TRBJ1-2; D gene uncertain. This CDR3 contains 13 residues. The ends were cut back, 3 bases at V and 0 bases at J, with 5 bases in the middle. Germline V gene lookup returns CDR1 MGHRA and CDR2 YSYEKL.

This clone was observed a handful of times. Other nucleotide sequences from this sample produce the same CDR3. The chain carries TRBV3-1 (or the pseudogene TRBV3-2) and TRBJ2-3; 9 nucleotides align to TRBD2. This CDR3 has 15 amino acids. The V segment lost 4 bases and the J segment 0 bases; nucleotides outside the gene matches: 2. From germline, CDR1 is LGHDT and CDR2 YNNKEL (reference sequence). This CDR3 reads CASSPTSGSTDTQYF. DNA of the CDR3: TGTGCCAGCAGCCCGACTAGCGGTAGCACAGATACGCAGTATTTT.

This clone has only one observation. In DNA, the CDR3 is TGTGCCAGCAGTAACGGACAGGGGGGAGATACGCAGTATTTT. Translated: CASSNGQGGDTQYF. V and J are TRBV6-5 and TRBJ2-3; TRBD1 aligns across 10 bases. Germline V gene lookup returns CDR1 MNHEY and CDR2 SVGAGI. The J segment lost 5 bases and the V segment lost 5 bases, leaving 4 bases of the junction unmatched. The CDR3 is 14 amino acids.

The chain recombines TRBV19 with TRBJ1-1; D is unresolved. Trimming took 0 bases from V and 1 from J, leaving 12 bases between them. Per the germline V gene, CDR1 is LNHDA and CDR2 is SQIVND (reference sequence). This CDR3 contains 16 residues. CDR3 sequence (DNA): TGTGCCAGTAGTATAGATCGACCTCCGGGGAACACTGAAGCTTTCTTT. Amino acids: CASSIDRPPGNTEAFF. Using reference TRBV19 and TRBJ1-1 for the parts outside the CDR3, the full variable domain is DGGITQSPKYLFRKEGQNVTLSCEQNLNHDAMYWYRQDPGQGLRLIYYSQIVNDFQKGDIAEGYSVSREKKESFPLTVTSAQKNPTAFYLCASSIDRPPGNTEAFFGQGTRLTVV.

V and J are TRBV5-1 and TRBJ2-3; 8 bases fit TRBD2. Germline CDR1 SGHRS, CDR2 YFSETQ. The CDR3 loop spans 14 amino acids. Trimming at V came to 5 bases and at J to 6 bases, leaving 8 bases not matched to a gene. The chain's CDR3 is CASSFGRASDTQYF. CDR3 DNA sequence: TGCGCCAGCAGTTTCGGGAGGGCCTCCGATACGCAGTATTTT.

V usage is TRBV4-3 and J usage is TRBJ1-5; D possibly corresponds to TRBD1 (6 bases). The CDR3 runs 15 residues. V lost 3 bases to trimming and J lost 7 bases, with 16 bases between them. Germline CDR1 LGHNA, CDR2 YSLEER. The CDR3 DNA is TGCGCCAGCAGCCAGGACAAACAGGGAGGGCAGCCCCAGCATTTT. Amino acid sequence: CASSQDKQGGQPQHF.

The chain links TRBV7-9 to TRBJ1-6, with D possibly TRBD1 on 6 matching bases. The CDR3 has 14 residues. The germline V gene has CDR1 SEHNR and CDR2 FQNEAQ (reference sequence). V gave up 3 bases and J gave up 9 bases, with 12 bases separating them. CDR3 loop: CASSFYREGSPLHF. The DNA for the CDR3 is TGTGCCAGCAGCTTTTACAGGGAGGGTTCACCCCTCCACTTT. Full variable domain (rest looked up from reference TRBV7-9 and TRBJ1-6): DTGVSQNPRHKITKRGQNVTFRCDPISEHNRLYWYRQTLGQGPEFLTYFQNEAQLEKSRLLSDRFSAERPKGSFSTLEIQRTEQGDSAMYLCASSFYREGSPLHFGNGTRLTVT.

The V gene is TRBV28, the J gene TRBJ2-3; 10 bases fit TRBD2. The length of the CDR3 is 16 residues. Germline lookup yields CDR1 MDHEN and CDR2 SYDVKM. Unmatched junction bases numbered 2, after V lost 1 base and J lost 1 base. CDR3 region: CASSLYTSGGTDTQYF. CDR3 bases: TGTGCCAGCAGTTTATATACTAGCGGGGGCACAGATACGCAGTATTTT.

The chain links TRBV5-1 to TRBJ1-1; 7 nucleotides align to TRBD1. Germline V gives CDR1 SGHRS, CDR2 YFSETQ. This CDR3 contains 15 residues. V was clipped by 5 bases and J by 0 bases; unmatched bases: 7. For the CDR3, the DNA is TGCGCCAGCAGGAACCCCGGGACAGTGAACACTGAAGCTTTCTTT. It yields the protein CASRNPGTVNTEAFF.

The chain is built from TRBV28 and TRBJ1-5; 7 positions match TRBD1. The CDR3 runs 15 residues. The V gene's germline CDR1 is MDHEN and CDR2 SYDVKM. Unmatched junction bases numbered 8, after V lost 2 bases and J lost 7 bases. The chain's CDR3 is CASSLRQGGGQPQHF. The CDR3 bases are TGTGCCAGCAGTTTAAGGCAGGGGGGTGGGCAGCCCCAGCATTTT.

The table lists this clone with a few counts. This chain joins TRBV27 and TRBJ1-6; weak D call: TRBD1 (6 bases). In germline, CDR1 is MNHEY, CDR2 SMNVEV (reference sequence). Trimming shortened V by 8 bases and J by 9 bases, and 20 bases separated the two germline ends. This CDR3 region has 15 residues. This chain's CDR3 is CASRPGGREFSPLHF. CDR3 nucleotide sequence: TGTGCCAGCCGACCGGGGGGGCGCGAATTTTCACCCCTCCACTTT.

This clone appeared once. The rearrangement joins TRBV18 to TRBJ1-2; TRBD1 is a possible D gene (6 bases). Germline CDR1 is KGHSH and CDR2 is LQKENI. This CDR3 is 14 amino acids long. V was trimmed by 3 bases and J by 4 bases, leaving 12 bases between them. CDR3 sequence reads: CASSPAQGRYGYTF. Written as DNA, the CDR3 is TGTGCCAGCTCACCCGCGCAGGGGCGCTATGGCTACACCTTC.

Remarks on this clone: Distinct nucleotide sequences in the sample also encode this CDR3. The rearrangement uses TRBV19 and TRBJ2-1, with TRBD2 matching 11 bases. This CDR3 is built from 14 residues. Germline lookup yields CDR1 LNHDA and CDR2 SQIVND (reference sequence). The V gene end was trimmed by 6 bases and the J gene end by 7 bases; junction bases not matched to a gene: 5. CDR3 sequence (DNA): TGTGCCAGTAGACTAGCGGGAGCGGGGAATGAGCAGTTCTTC. Translation gives CASRLAGAGNEQFF.

This clone showed up just once. The gene calls are TRBV27 and TRBJ1-1; D is uncertain. Trimming removed 4 bases from V and 0 bases from J, with 12 bases in between. CDR1 is MNHEY and CDR2 is SMNVEV in the germline V gene (reference sequence). The CDR3 sequence is 15 residues long. CDR3 in DNA: TGTGCCAGCAGTTCCTCCGGGATCATGAACACTGAAGCTTTCTTT. This sequence encodes CASSSSGIMNTEAFF.

The genes are TRBV28 and TRBJ1-3; maybe TRBD1 (6 bases). Germline V gene sequence: CDR1 MDHEN, CDR2 SYDVKM. CDR3 length: 15 amino acids. The ends were cut back, 4 bases at V and 0 bases at J, with 10 bases in the middle. The CDR3 DNA follows: TGTGCCAGCAGTTCAGGGGCTACCTCTGGAAACACCATATATTTT. It encodes CASSSGATSGNTIYF.

This chain links TRBV9 with TRBJ1-1; D gene uncertain. The CDR3 contains 14 residues. V was clipped by 0 bases and J by 3 bases, with 9 bases between them. The germline CDR1 and CDR2 sequences are SGDLS and YYNGEE. The CDR3 nucleotides read TGTGCCAGCAGCGTAGGGCAGGAATACACTGAAGCTTTCTTT. Amino acids: CASSVGQEYTEAFF. Supplemented by reference TRBV9 and TRBJ1-1, the full variable domain reads DSGVTQTPKHLITATGQRVTLRCSPRSGDLSVYWYQQSLDQGLQFLIQYYNGEERAKGNILERFSAQQFPDLHSELNLSSLELGDSALYFCASSVGQEYTEAFFGQGTRLTVV.

CDR3: CASSFSGEETQYF. In DNA form, the CDR3 reads TGTGCCAGCAGCTTTAGCGGTGAGGAGACCCAGTACTTC. The chain combines TRBV7-9 with TRBJ2-5, with TRBD2 as a possible D gene (6 bases). Trimming removed 3 bases from V and 5 bases from J, with 10 bases in between. Looked up from germline, CDR1 is SEHNR and CDR2 is FQNEAQ (reference sequence). This CDR3 region has 13 residues.

About this clone: Different DNA sequences within this sample yield the same CDR3. The V and J genes are TRBV6-5 and TRBJ2-7; 9 nucleotides line up with TRBD1. The CDR3 has 15 residues. V trimming: 0 bases; J trimming: 4 bases; junction bases outside the gene matches: 4. Germline CDR1 reads MNHEY; CDR2 reads SVGAGI. The CDR3, as DNA: TGTGCCAGCAGTTACTCGGGGACAGGGTCATACGAGCAGTACTTC. Translating gives CASSYSGTGSYEQYF.

V is TRBV3-1 (or the pseudogene TRBV3-2) and J is TRBJ2-7; TRBD2 is a possible D gene (5 bases). CDR3 length: 11 amino acids. Trimming stripped 8 bases from V and 6 bases from J, with 11 bases between. Looked up from germline, CDR1 is LGHDT and CDR2 is YNNKEL (reference sequence). CDR3 sequence reads: CASRGVREQYF. In nucleotides, the CDR3 is TGTGCCAGCCGGGGAGTTCGCGAGCAGTACTTC.

This chain connects TRBV19 to TRBJ1-1, with D possibly being TRBD1 (6 bases). Trimming took off 3 bases at V and 5 bases at J, with 16 bases between the two ends. The CDR3 is made up of 15 amino acids. Germline V gene lookup returns CDR1 LNHDA and CDR2 SQIVND (reference sequence). CDR3 DNA sequence: TGTGCCAGTAGTATTGGCCAGGGGCTCGTGACTGAAGCTTTCTTT. Translation: CASSIGQGLVTEAFF.

This clone was counted a single time. The rearrangement joins TRBV14 to TRBJ2-7, with 8 positions matching TRBD2. The germline V gene has CDR1 SGHDN and CDR2 FVKESK. J gave up 1 base and V 0 bases, and 8 bases lay outside the gene matches. This CDR3 has 17 residues. The CDR3 reads CASSQDRGRTRSYEQYF. Here the CDR3 DNA reads TGTGCCAGCAGCCAAGACCGCGGGAGGACCCGGTCCTACGAGCAGTACTTC. The variable domain in full, completed from reference TRBV14 and TRBJ2-7, reads EAGVTQFPSHSVIEKGQTVTLRCDPISGHDNLYWYRRVMGKEIKFLLHFVKESKQDESGMPNNRFLAERTGGTYSTLKVQPAELEDSGVYFCASSQDRGRTRSYEQYFGPGTRLTVT.

The gene calls are TRBV5-6 and TRBJ2-3, with unresolved D. CDR3 length: 13 amino acids. CDR1 SGHDT and CDR2 YYEEEE come from the germline V gene. Between the trimmed V and J ends, which lost 3 bases and 5 bases, there was a span of 10 bases. The CDR3 DNA reads as TGTGCCAGCAGCTCCACTGGGCGAGATACGCAGTATTTT. This translates into CASSSTGRDTQYF.